This TCR beta chain was observed in a study of technical replicates of blood from a few donors. This CDR3 contains 11 residues. J was trimmed by 12 bases and V by 4 bases; bases with no gene match: 1. The germline V gene encodes CDR1 MNHNY and CDR2 SVGAGI (reference sequence). The method was immunoSEQ multiplex PCR; TCRdb's version includes in-frame clones alone and lacks a portion of them. The sample includes under 70,000 clones, 86% of them seen just once. This receptor was taken from a human donor in good health. Some clones in this sample may be carry-over from other donors' samples. The sample comprised PBMCs. This chain connects TRBV6-6 to TRBJ1-4; TRBD1 matches 8 bases. In DNA, the CDR3 is TGTGCCAGCAGTTCGGACAGGGAACTGTTTTTT. It codes for CASSSDRELFF.